This T cell receptor (beta chain) was sequenced during a study of blood T cell repertoires in COVID-19. Study background: Sample material is recorded as cDNA or gDNA derived from T cells, B-cell-depleted T cells, or PBMCs.

From germline, CDR1 is SGHAT and CDR2 FQNNGV. The V gene lost 5 bases and the J gene lost 1 base, with 8 bases spanning the gap. This CDR3 contains 13 residues. The table came from immunoSEQ multiplex PCR; TCRdb's copy has only in-frame clones and leaves some out. The sample has about 150,000 clones, 87% seen once. Recruits, aged about 18 to 89 years, lived in 25 or so US areas. Cohorts were determined from participant-reported clinical history. This TCR derives from a middle-aged woman who had been exposed to COVID-19. Material: PBMCs or T cells enriched from blood (not recorded which). The chain combines TRBV11-2 with TRBJ1-1; D is ambiguous. CDR3 region: CASSGVSNTEAFF. In DNA, the CDR3 is TGTGCCAGCAGCGGAGTTTCGAACACTGAAGCTTTCTTT.